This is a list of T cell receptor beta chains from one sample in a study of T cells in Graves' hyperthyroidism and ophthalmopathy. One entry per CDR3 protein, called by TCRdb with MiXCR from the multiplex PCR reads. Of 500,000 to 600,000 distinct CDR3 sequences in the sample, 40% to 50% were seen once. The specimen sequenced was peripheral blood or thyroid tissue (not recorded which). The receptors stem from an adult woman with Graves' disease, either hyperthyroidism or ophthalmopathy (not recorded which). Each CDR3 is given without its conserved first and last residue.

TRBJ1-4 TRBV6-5 ASSYSLGSGGLNEKLF
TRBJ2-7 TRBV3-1 ASSQQTGFYEQY
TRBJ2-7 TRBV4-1 ASSHRASVEQY
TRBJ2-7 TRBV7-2 ASSGRDSGSYEQY
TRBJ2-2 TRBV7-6 ASRPGQGNTGELF
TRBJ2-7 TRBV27 AVEGTGPDEQY
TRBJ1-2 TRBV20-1 SAAQGALNYGYT
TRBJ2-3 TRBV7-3 ASSLGGQGIDTQY
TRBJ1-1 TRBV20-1 SARMTANTEAF
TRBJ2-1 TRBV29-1 SAERSDRVYNEQF
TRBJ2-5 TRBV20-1 SARNLTSGRAGETQY
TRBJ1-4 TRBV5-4 ASSPTGSTNEKLF
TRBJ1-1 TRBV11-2 ASSKGTVGWNTEAF
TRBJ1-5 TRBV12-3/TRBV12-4 ASSDRHVSNQPQH